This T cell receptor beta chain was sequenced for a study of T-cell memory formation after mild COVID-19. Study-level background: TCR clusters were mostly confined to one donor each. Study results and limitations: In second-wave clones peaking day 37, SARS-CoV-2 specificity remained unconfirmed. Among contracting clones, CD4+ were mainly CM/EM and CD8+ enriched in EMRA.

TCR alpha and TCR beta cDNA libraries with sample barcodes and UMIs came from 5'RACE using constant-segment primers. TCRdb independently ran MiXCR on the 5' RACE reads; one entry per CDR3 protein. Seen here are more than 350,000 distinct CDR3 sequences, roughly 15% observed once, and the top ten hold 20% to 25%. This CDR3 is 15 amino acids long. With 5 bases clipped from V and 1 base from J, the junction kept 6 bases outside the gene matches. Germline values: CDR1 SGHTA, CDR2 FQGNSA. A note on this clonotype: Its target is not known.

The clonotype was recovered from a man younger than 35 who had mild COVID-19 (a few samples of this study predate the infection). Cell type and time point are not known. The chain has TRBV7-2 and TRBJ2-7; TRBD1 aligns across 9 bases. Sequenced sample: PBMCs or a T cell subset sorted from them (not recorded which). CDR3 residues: CASSRTGQGSYEQYF. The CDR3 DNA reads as TGTGCCAGCAGCCGAACGGGACAGGGTTCCTACGAGCAGTACTTC.